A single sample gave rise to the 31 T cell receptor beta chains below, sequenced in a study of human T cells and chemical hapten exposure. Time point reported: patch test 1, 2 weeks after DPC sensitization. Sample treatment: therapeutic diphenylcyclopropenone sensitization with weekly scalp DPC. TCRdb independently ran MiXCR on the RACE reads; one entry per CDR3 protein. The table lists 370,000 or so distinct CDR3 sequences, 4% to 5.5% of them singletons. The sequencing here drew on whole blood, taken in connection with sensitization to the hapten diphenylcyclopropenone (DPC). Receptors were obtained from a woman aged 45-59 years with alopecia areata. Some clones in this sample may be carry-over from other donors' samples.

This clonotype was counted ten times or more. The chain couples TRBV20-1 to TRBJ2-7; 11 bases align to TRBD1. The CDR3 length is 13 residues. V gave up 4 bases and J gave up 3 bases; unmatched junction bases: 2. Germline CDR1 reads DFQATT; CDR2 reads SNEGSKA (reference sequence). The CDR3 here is CSATGTGGYEQYF. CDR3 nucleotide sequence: TGCAGTGCTACCGGGACAGGGGGCTACGAGCAGTACTTC.

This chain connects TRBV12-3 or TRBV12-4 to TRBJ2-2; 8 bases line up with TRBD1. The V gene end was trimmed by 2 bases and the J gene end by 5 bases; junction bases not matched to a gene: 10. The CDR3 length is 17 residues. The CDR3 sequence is CASSLSSGRGRTGELFF. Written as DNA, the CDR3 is TGTGCCAGCAGTTTAAGTTCCGGCAGGGGGCGGACCGGGGAGCTGTTTTTT.

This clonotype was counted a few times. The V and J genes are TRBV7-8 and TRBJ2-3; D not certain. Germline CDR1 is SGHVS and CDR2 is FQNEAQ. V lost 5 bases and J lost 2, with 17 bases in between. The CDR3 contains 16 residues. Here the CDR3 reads CASSPPFRANTDTQYF. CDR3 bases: TGTGCCAGCAGCCCCCCTTTCCGGGCCAACACAGATACGCAGTATTTT.

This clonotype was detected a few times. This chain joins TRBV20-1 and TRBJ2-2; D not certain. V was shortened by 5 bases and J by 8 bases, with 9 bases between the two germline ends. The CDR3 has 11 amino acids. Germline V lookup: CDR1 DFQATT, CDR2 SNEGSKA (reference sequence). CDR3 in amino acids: CSAGGWGELFF. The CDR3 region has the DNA TGCAGTGCTGGTGGATGGGGGGAGCTGTTTTTT.

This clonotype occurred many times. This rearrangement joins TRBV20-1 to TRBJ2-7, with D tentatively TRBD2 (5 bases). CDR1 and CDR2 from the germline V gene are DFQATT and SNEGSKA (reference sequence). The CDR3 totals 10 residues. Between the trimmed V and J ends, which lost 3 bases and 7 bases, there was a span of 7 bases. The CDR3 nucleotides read TGCAGTGCTAGCGGGGTGGAGCAGTACTTC. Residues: CSASGVEQYF.

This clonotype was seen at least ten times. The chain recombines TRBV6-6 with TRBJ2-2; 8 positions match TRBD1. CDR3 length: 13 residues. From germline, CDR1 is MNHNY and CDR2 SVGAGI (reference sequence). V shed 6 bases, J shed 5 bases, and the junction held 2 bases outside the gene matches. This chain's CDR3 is CASRGTGTGELFF. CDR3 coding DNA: TGTGCCAGCAGGGGGACAGGTACCGGGGAGCTGTTTTTT.

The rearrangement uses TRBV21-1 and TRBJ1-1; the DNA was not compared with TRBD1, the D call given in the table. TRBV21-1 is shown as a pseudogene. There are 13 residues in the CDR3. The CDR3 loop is CASSLFGGREAFF. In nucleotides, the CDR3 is TGTGCCAGCAGCCTCTTTGGGGGCCGGGAAGCTTTCTTT.

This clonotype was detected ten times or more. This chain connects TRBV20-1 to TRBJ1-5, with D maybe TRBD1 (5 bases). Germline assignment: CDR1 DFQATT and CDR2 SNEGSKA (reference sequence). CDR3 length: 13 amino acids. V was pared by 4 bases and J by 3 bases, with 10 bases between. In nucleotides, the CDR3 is TGCAGTGCTACGGCAGGGCCCAATCAGCCCCAGCATTTT. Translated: CSATAGPNQPQHF.

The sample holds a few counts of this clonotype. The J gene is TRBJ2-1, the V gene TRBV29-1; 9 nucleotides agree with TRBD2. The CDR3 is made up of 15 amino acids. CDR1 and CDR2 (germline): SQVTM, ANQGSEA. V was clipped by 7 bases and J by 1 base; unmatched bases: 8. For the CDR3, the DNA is TGCAGCGCTAAAATAGCGGGGGTATCCTACAATGAGCAGTTCTTC. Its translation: CSAKIAGVSYNEQFF.

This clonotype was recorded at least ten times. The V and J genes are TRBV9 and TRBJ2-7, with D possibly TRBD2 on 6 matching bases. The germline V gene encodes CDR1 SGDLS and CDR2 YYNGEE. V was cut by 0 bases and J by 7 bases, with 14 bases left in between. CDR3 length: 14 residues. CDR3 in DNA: TGTGCCAGCAGCGTAGTAGCGGACCCCAGGGAGCAGTACTTC. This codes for CASSVVADPREQYF.

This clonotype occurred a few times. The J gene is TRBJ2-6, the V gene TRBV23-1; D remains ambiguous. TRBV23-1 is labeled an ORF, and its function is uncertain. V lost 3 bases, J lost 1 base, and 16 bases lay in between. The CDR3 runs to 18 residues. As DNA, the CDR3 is TGCGCCAGCAGTCATGCGACTTACAGCCCGTCTGGGGCCAACGTCCTGACTTTC. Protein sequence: CASSHATYSPSGANVLTF.

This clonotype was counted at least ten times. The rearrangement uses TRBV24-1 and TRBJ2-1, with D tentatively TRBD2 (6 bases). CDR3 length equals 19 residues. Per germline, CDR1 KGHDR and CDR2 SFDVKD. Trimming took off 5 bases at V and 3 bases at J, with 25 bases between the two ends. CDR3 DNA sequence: TGTGCCACCAGTGGAGGGACGCATAGCGGCCGGGGATTCTACAATGAGCAGTTCTTC. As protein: CATSGGTHSGRGFYNEQFF.

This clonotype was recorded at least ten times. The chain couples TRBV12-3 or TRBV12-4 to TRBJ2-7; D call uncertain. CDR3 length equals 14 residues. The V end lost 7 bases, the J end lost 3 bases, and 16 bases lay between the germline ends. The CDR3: CASKFGVTNYEQYF. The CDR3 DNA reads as TGTGCCAGCAAATTCGGCGTCACGAACTACGAGCAGTACTTC.

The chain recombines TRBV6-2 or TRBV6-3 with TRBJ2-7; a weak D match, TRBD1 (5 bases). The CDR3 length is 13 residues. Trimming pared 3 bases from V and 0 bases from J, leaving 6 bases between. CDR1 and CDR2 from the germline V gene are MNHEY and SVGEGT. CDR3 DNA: TGTGCCAGCAGTTATGGGGCCTCCTACGAGCAGTACTTC. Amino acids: CASSYGASYEQYF.

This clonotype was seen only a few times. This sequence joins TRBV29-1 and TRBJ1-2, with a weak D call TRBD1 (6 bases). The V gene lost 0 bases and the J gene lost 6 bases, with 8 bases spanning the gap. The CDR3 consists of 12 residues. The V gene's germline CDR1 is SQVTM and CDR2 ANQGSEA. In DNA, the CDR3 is TGCAGCGTTGAAGAGGGGGCGGATGGCTACACCTTC. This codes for CSVEEGADGYTF.

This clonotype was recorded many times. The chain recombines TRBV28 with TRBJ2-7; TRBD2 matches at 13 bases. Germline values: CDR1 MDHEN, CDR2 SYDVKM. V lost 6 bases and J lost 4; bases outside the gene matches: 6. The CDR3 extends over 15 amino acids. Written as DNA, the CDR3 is TGTGCCAGCAGCCCTGGGACTAGCGGGGCATACGAGCAGTACTTC. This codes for CASSPGTSGAYEQYF. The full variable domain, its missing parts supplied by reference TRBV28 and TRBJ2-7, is DVKVTQSSRYLVKRTGEKVFLECVQDMDHENMFWYRQDPGLGLRLIYFSYDVKMKEKGDIPEGYSVSREKKERFSLILESASTNQTSMYLCASSPGTSGAYEQYFGPGTRLTVT.

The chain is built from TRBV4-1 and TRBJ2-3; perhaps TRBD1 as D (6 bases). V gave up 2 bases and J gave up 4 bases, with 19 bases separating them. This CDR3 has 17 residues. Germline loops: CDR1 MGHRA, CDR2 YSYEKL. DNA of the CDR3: TGCGCCAGCAGCCAACTGTTTCAGGGGTCGGAGGCAGATACGCAGTATTTT. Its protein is CASSQLFQGSEADTQYF.

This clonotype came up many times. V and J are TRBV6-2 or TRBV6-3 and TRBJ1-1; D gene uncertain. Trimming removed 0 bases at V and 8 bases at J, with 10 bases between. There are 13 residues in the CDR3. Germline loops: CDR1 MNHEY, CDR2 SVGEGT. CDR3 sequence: CASSYSRVVEAFF. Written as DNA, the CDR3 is TGTGCCAGCAGTTACTCCCGCGTTGTCGAAGCTTTCTTT.

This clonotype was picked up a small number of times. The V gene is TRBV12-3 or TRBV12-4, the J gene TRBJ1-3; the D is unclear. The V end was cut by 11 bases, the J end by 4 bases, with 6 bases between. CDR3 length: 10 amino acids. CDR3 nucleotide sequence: TGTGCCTACCGAGGAAACACCATATATTTT. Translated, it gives CAYRGNTIYF.

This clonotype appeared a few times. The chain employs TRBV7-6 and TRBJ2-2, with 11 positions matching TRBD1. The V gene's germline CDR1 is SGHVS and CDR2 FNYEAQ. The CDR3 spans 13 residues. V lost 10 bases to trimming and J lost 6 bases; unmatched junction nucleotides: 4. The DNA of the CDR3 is TGTGCCACTCCGGGACAGGGGGCCGGGGAGCTGTTTTTT. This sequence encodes CATPGQGAGELFF.

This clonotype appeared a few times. CDR3: CASSLSGRVTEAFF. In DNA form, the CDR3 reads TGCGCCAGCAGCCTTAGCGGGAGGGTCACTGAAGCTTTCTTT. This chain links TRBV4-3 with TRBJ1-1; no firm D call. The CDR3 has 14 amino acids. V lost 4 bases, J lost 4 bases, and 13 bases lay in between. Looked up from germline, CDR1 is LGHNA and CDR2 is YSLEER.

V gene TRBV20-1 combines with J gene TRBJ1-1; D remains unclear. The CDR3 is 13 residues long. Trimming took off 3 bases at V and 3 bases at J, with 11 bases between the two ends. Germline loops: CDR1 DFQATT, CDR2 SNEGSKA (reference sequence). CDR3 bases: TGCAGTGCTAGTGAGGACTGGGACACTGAAGCTTTCTTT. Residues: CSASEDWDTEAFF.

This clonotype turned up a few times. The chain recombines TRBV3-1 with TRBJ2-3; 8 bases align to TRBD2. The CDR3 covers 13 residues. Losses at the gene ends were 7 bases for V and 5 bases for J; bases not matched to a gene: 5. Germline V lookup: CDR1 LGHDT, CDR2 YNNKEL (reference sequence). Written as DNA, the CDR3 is TGTGCCAGCAAAGCGGGAGTCGTAGATACGCAGTATTTT. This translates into CASKAGVVDTQYF.

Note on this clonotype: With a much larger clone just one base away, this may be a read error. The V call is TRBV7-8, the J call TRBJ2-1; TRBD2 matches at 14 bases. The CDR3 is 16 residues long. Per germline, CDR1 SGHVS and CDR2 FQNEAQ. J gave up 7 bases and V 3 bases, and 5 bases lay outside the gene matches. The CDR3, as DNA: TGTGCCAGCAGCTTTCCCTGGACTAGCGGGAGGAATGAGCAGTTCTTC. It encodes CASSFPWTSGRNEQFF.

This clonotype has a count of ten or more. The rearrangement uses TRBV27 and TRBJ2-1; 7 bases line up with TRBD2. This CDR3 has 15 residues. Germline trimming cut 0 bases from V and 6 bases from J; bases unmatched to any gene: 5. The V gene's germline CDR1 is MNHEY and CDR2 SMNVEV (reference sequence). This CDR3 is CASSLSAGSFNEQFF. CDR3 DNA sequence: TGTGCCAGCAGTTTATCAGCGGGAAGTTTCAATGAGCAGTTCTTC.

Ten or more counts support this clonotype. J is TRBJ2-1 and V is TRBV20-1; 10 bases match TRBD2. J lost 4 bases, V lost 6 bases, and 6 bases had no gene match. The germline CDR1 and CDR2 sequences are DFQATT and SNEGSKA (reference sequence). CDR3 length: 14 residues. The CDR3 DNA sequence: TGCAGTGCATCTCTAGCGGGAGTATACAATGAGCAGTTCTTC. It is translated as CSASLAGVYNEQFF.

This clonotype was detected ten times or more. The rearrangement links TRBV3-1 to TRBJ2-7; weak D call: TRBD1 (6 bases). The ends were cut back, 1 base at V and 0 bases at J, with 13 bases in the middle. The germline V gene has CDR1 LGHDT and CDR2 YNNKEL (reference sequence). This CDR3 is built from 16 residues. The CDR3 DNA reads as TGTGCCAGCAGCCAAGCTGCAGGGGTGAGCTCCTACGAGCAGTACTTC. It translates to CASSQAAGVSSYEQYF.

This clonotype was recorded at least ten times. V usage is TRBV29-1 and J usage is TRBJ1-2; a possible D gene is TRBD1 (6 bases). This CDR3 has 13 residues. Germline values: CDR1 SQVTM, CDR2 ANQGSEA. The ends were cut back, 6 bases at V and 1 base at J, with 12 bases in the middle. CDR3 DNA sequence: TGCAGCGTCCGGGACACAGATAACTATGGCTACACCTTC. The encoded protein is CSVRDTDNYGYTF.

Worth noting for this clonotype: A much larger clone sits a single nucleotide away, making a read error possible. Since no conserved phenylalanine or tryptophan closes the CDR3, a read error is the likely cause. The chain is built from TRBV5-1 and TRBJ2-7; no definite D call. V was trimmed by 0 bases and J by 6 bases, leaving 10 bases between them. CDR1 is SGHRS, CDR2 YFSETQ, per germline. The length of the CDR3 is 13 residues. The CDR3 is CASSLVAVSEQYI. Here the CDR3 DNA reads TGCGCCAGCAGCTTGGTCGCGGTCTCCGAGCAGTACATC.

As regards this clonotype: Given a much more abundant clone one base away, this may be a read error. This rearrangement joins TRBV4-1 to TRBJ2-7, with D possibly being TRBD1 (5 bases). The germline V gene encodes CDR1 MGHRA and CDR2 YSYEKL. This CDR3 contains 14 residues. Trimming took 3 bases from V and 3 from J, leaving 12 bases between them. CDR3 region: CASSQADSFYEQYF. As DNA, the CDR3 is TGCGCCAGCAGCCAGGCTGACAGCTTCTACGAGCAGTACTTC.

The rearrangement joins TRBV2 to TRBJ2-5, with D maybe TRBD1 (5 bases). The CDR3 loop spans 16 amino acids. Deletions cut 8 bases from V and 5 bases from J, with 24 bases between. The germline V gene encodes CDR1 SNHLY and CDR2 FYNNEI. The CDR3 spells CASGRLIDSPEETQYF. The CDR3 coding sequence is TGTGCCAGCGGCCGCCTCATCGACAGTCCGGAGGAGACCCAGTACTTC.